Listed below are T cell receptor beta chains from one sample, sequenced in a study of shared clonotypes between healthy human individuals. This table comes from immunoSEQ multiplex PCR, and its TCRdb copy is limited to in-frame clones, with some not included. Of 550,000 to 700,000 clones in the sample, 55% to 85% were seen once. The sequencing sample was made of memory CD4+ T cells sorted from blood. The receptors come from a woman under 40 in good health. Both conserved end residues are part of each CDR3. A D gene is named only where the DNA matches it firmly.

>TRBJ2-2|TRBD2|TRBV11-2
CASSSTSGNTGELFF
>TRBJ1-3|NA|TRBV4-2
CASSQESSDSLSGNTIYF
>TRBJ1-2|NA|TRBV27
CASSSPGRPYSGYTF
>TRBJ2-5|NA|TRBV19
CASSIQETQYF
>TRBJ2-5|TRBD1|TRBV2
CASSPTGIQETQYF
>TRBJ2-7|NA|TRBV4-2
CASSQGLAYEQYF
>TRBJ2-7|NA|TRBV6-6
CASTGKSTYEQYF
>TRBJ2-3|NA|TRBV7-2
CASSLSPSDTQYF
>TRBJ1-2|NA|TRBV5-1
CASRTGSGYTF
>TRBJ2-1|TRBD2|TRBV11-2
CASSLGLAGPQFF
>TRBJ2-1|TRBD2|TRBV5-1
CASSIRDYRSYNEQFF
>TRBJ2-3|NA|TRBV5-1
CASSFFPVDTQYF
>TRBJ2-1|TRBD2|TRBV6-1
CASSERSSGSYNEQFF
>TRBJ2-7|TRBD1|TRBV2
CASSRDSSYEQYF
>TRBJ1-5|NA|TRBV18
CASSPPNQPQHF
>TRBJ1-4|NA|TRBV5-1
CASSSAQRALGEKLFF
>TRBJ2-2|NA|TRBV5-1
CASSLSGNTGELFF
>TRBJ2-7|TRBD1|TRBV29-1
CSVLWTGEVYEQYF
>TRBJ2-2|NA|TRBV29-1
CSATGPMNTGELFF
>TRBJ2-2|TRBD2|TRBV10-3
CAISETSGRGAGELFF
>TRBJ2-3|TRBD2|TRBV4-1
CASSQDPYLAASTDTQYF